This T cell receptor (beta chain) was sequenced during a study of blood T cell repertoires in COVID-19. Overall study context: Samples representing acute and convalescent COVID-19 were sourced from the United States, Italy and Spain.

The protocol was immunoSEQ multiplex PCR, while the TCRdb copy is restricted to in-frame clones and leaves out a portion. The data show about 220,000 clones, with 84% seen just once and around 2% held by the top ten. Germline assignment: CDR1 MNHEY and CDR2 SVGAGI. The CDR3 is 15 residues long. V was shortened by 0 bases and J by 7 bases, with 13 bases between the two germline ends. The sequenced sample was peripheral blood. The chain uses TRBV6-5 and TRBJ1-5; the D is unclear. This TCR was sampled from a woman in her sixties with acute or convalescent COVID-19. CDR3 in amino acids: CASSYSRARGQPQHF. The DNA of the CDR3 is TGTGCCAGCAGTTACTCGCGGGCCAGAGGGCAGCCCCAGCATTTT.